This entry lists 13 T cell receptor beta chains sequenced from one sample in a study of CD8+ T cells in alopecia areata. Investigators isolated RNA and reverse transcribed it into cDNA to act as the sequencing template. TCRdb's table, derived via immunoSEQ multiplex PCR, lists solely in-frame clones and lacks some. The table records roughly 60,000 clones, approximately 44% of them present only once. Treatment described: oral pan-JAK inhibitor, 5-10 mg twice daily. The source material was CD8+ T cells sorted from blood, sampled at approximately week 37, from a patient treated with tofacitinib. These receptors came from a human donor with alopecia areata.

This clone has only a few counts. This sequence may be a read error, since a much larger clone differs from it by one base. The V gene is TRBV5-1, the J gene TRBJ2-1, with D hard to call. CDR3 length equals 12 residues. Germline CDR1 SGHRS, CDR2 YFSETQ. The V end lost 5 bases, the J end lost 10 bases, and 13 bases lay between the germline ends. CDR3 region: CASSGGAYEQFF. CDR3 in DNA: TGCGCCAGCAGTGGCGGAGCGTACGAGCAGTTCTTC.

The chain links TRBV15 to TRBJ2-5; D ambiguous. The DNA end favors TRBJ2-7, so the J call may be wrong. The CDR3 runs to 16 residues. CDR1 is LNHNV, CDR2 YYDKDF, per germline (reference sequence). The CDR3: CATSRDGLRPTYEQYF. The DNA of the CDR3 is TGTGCCACCAGCAGAGATGGTCTGAGACCGACCTACGAGCAGTACTTC.

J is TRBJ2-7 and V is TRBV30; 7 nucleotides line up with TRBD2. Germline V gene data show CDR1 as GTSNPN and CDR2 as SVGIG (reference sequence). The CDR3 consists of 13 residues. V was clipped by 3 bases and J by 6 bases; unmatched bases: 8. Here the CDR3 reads CAWSQGGYSEQYF. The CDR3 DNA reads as TGTGCCTGGAGCCAGGGAGGGTATAGCGAGCAGTACTTC.

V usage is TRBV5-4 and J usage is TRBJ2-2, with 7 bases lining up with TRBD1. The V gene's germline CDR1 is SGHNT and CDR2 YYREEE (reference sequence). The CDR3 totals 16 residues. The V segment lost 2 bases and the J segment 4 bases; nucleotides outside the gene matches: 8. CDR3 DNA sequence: TGTGCCAGCAGCTTCCCAGACAGGGATCGCACCGGGGAGCTGTTTTTT. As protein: CASSFPDRDRTGELFF.

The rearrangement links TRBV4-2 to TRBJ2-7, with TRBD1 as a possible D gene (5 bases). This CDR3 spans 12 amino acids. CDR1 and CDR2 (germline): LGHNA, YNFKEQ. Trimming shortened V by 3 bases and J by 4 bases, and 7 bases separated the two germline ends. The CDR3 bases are TGTGCCAGCAGCCAGACAGCATACGAGCAGTACTTC. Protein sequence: CASSQTAYEQYF.

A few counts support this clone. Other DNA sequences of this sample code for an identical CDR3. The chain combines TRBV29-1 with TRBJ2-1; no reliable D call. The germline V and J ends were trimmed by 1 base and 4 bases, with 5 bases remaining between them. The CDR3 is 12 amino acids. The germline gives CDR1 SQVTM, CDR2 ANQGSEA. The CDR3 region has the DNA TGCAGCGTTGAAGCGAGATACAATGAGCAGTTCTTC. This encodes CSVEARYNEQFF.

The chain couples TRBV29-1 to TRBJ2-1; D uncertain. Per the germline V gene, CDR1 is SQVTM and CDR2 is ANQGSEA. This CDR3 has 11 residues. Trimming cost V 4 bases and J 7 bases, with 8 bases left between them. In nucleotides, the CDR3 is TGCAGCGTTGTGACATCAAATGAGCAGTTCTTC. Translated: CSVVTSNEQFF.

The CDR3: CASRGTGLTGELFF. The CDR3 region has the DNA TGTGCCAGCAGGGGGACAGGACTAACCGGGGAGCTGTTTTTT. The chain carries TRBV27 and TRBJ2-2; 8 bases align to TRBD1. This CDR3 is built from 14 residues. V shed 6 bases, J shed 5 bases, and the junction held 5 bases outside the gene matches. In germline, CDR1 is MNHEY, CDR2 SMNVEV (reference sequence).

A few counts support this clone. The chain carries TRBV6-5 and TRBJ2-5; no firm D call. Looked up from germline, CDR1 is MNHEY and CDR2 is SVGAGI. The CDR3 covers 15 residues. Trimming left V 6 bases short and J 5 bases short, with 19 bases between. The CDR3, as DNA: TGTGCCAGCAGCCCCCGTCAGAGTCCCGAGGAGACCCAGTACTTC. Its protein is CASSPRQSPEETQYF.

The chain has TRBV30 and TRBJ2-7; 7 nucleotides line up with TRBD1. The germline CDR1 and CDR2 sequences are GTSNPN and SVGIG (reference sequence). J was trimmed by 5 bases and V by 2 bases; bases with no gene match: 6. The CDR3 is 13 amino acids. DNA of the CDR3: TGTGCCTGGAGTTTTGTAGGGGGCGACGAGCAGTACTTC. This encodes CAWSFVGGDEQYF. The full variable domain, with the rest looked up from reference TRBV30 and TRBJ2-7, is SQTIHQWPATLVQPVGSPLSLECTVEGTSNPNLYWYRQAAGRGLQLLFYSVGIGQISSEVPQNLSASRPQDRQFILSSKKLLLSDSGFYLCAWSFVGGDEQYFGPGTRLTVT.

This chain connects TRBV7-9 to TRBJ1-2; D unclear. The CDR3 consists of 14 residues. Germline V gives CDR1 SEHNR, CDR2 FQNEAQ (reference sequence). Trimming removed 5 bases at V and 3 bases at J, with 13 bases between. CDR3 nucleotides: TGTGCCAGCAGCGTACTCCCCAGAGACTATGGCTACACCTTC. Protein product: CASSVLPRDYGYTF. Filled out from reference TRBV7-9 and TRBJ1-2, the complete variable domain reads DTGVSQNPRHKITKRGQNVTFRCDPISEHNRLYWYRQTLGQGPEFLTYFQNEAQLEKSRLLSDRFSAERPKGSFSTLEIQRTEQGDSAMYLCASSVLPRDYGYTFGSGTRLTVV.

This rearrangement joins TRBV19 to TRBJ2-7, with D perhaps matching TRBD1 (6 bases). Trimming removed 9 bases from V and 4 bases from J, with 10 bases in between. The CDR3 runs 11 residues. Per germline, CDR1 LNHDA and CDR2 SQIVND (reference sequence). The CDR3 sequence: CASRGGYEQYF. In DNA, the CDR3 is TGTGCCAGCAGAGGGGGATACGAGCAGTACTTC. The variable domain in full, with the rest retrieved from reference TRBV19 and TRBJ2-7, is DGGITQSPKYLFRKEGQNVTLSCEQNLNHDAMYWYRQDPGQGLRLIYYSQIVNDFQKGDIAEGYSVSREKKESFPLTVTSAQKNPTAFYLCASRGGYEQYFGPGTRLTVT.

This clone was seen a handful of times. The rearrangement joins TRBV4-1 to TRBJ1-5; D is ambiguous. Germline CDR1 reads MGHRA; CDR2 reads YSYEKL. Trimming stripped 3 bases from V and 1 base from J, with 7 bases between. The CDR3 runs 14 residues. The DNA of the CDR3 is TGCGCCAGCAGCCAGGGAGTGAGCAATCAGCCCCAGCATTTT. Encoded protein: CASSQGVSNQPQHF.